This TCR beta chain was identified during a study of cytomegalovirus exposure and HLA in healthy donors. As to this clone: The antigen remains unidentified.

V was cut by 5 bases and J by 4 bases, with 20 bases left in between. Germline lookup yields CDR1 SGHAT and CDR2 FQNNGV. CDR3 size: 16 residues. The PCR ran on 60 Vbeta and 13 Jbeta primers. Sequencing used immunoSEQ multiplex PCR; TCRdb keeps in-frame clones, though not all of them. The data hold approximately 190,000 clones, with roughly 81% observed a single time. Notes on the study in general: Rarity marked most TCR sequences, yet some public TCRs occurred in many donors. Likely technical artifact: a cluster of highly shared sequence variants. TRBV6-2, TRBV6-3 and some other V segments were excluded as indistinguishable.

Specimen: PBMCs. This chain connects TRBV11-2 to TRBJ1-1, with a weak D call TRBD1 (5 bases). The sequence derives from a woman in her twenties or thirties in good health and CMV-seropositive. The CDR3 bases are TGTGCCAGCAGCCCCGCCGTGGCAGGGTTGGTCACTGAAGCTTTCTTT. This sequence encodes CASSPAVAGLVTEAFF.